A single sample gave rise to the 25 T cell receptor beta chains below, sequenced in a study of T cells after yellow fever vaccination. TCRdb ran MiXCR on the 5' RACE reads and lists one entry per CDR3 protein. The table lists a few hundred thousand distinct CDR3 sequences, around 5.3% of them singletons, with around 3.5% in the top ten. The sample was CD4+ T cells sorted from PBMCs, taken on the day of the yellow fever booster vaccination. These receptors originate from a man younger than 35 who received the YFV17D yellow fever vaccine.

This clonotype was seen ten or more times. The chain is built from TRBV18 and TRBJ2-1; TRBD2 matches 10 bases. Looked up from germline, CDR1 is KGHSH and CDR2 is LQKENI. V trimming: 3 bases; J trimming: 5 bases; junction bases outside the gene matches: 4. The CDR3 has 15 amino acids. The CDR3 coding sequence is TGTGCCAGCTCACCCGGTAGCGGGGGGAACAATGAGCAGTTCTTC. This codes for CASSPGSGGNNEQFF.

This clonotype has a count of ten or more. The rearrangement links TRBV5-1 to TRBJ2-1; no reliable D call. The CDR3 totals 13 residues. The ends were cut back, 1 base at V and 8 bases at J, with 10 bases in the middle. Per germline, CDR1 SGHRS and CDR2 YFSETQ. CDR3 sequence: CASSLISGDEQFF. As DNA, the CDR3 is TGCGCCAGCAGCTTGATTTCCGGCGATGAGCAGTTCTTC.

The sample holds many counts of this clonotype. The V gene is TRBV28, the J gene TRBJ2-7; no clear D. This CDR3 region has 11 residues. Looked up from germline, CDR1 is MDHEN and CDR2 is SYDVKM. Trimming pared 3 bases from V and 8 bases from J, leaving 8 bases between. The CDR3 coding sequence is TGTGCCAGCAGTTTCGGGCCACAGCAGTACTTC. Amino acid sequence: CASSFGPQQYF. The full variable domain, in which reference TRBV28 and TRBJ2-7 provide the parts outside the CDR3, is DVKVTQSSRYLVKRTGEKVFLECVQDMDHENMFWYRQDPGLGLRLIYFSYDVKMKEKGDIPEGYSVSREKKERFSLILESASTNQTSMYLCASSFGPQQYFGPGTRLTVT.

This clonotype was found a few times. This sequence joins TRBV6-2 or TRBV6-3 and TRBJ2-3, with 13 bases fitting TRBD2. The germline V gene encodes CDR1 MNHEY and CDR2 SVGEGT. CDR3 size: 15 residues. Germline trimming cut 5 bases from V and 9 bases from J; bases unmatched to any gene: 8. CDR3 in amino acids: CASSTGTSGVITQYF. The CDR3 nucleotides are TGTGCCAGCAGTACGGGGACTAGCGGGGTCATAACGCAGTATTTT.

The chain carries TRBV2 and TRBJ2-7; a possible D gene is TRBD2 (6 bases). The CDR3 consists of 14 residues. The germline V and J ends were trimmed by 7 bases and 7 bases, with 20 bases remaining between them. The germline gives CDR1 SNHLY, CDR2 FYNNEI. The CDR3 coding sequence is TGTGCCAGCAACGCGGCGGCGGCCCGGGGGGAGCAGTACTTC. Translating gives CASNAAAARGEQYF.

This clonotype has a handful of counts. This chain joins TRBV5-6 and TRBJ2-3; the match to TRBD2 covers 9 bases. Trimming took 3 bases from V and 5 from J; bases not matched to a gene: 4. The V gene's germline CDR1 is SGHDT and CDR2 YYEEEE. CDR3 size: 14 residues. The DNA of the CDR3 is TGTGCCAGCAGCTCGAGCGGGGGGATAGATACGCAGTATTTT. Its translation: CASSSSGGIDTQYF. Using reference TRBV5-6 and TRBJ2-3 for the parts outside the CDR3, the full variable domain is DAGVTQSPTHLIKTRGQQVTLRCSPKSGHDTVSWYQQALGQGPQFIFQYYEEEERQRGNFPDRFSGHQFPNYSSELNVNALLLGDSALYLCASSSSGGIDTQYFGPGTRLTVL.

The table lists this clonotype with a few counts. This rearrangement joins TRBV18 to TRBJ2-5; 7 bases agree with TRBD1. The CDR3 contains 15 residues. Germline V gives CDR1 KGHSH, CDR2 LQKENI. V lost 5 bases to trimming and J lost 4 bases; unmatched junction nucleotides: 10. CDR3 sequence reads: CASSATRQGTETQYF. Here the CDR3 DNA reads TGTGCCAGCTCAGCAACCCGACAGGGAACAGAGACCCAGTACTTC.

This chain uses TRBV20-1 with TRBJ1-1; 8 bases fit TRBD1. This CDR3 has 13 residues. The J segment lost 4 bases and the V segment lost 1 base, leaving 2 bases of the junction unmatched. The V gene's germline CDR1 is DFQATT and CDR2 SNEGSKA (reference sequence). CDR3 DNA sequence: TGCAGTGCTAGAGGAACAGGGGGCACTGAAGCTTTCTTT. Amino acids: CSARGTGGTEAFF.

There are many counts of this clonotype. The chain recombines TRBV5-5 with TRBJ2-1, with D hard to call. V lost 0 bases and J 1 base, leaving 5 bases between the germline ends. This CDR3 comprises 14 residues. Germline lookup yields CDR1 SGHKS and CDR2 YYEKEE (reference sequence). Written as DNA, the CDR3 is TGTGCCAGCAGCTTGGGAGAGTCCTACAATGAGCAGTTCTTC. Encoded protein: CASSLGESYNEQFF.

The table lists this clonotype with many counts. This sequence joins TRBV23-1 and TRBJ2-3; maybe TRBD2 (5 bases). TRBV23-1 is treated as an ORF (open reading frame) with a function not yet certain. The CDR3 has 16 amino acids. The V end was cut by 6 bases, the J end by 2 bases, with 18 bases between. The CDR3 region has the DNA TGCGCCAGCAGCCCTTGGAGGAGGCCCCTCACAGATACGCAGTATTTT. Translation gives CASSPWRRPLTDTQYF.

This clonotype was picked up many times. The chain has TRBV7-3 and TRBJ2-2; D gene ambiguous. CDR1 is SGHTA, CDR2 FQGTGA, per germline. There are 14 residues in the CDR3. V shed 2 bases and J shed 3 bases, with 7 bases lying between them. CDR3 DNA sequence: TGTGCCAGCAGCTTAGGGCAGTACACCGGGGAGCTGTTTTTT. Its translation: CASSLGQYTGELFF. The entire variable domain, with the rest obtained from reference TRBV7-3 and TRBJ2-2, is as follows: GAGVSQTPSNKVTEKGKYVELRCDPISGHTALYWYRQSLGQGPEFLIYFQGTGAADDSGLPNDRFFAVRPEGSVSTLKIQRTERGDSAVYLCASSLGQYTGELFFGEGSRLTVL.

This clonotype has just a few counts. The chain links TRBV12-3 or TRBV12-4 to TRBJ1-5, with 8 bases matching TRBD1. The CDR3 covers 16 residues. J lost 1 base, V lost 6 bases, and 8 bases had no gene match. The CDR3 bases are TGTGCCAGCAGACCCGGACAGGGATGGAGCAATCAGCCCCAGCATTTT. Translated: CASRPGQGWSNQPQHF.

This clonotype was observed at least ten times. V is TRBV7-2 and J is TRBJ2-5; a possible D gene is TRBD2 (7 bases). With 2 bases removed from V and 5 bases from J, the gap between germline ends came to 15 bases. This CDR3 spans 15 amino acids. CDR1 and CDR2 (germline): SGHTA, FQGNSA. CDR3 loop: CASSLMGGAQETQYF. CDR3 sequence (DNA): TGTGCCAGCAGCTTAATGGGGGGGGCCCAGGAGACCCAGTACTTC.

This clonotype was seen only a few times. Here the CDR3 reads CASSQEDMTRGGEQFF. The CDR3 nucleotides read TGCGCCAGCAGCCAAGAGGATATGACGAGGGGGGGGGAGCAGTTCTTC. The chain carries TRBV4-3 and TRBJ2-1; D perhaps matches TRBD2 (7 bases). The length of the CDR3 is 16 residues. The germline V gene has CDR1 LGHNA and CDR2 YSLEER. Trimming took 0 bases from V and 10 from J, leaving 19 bases between them.

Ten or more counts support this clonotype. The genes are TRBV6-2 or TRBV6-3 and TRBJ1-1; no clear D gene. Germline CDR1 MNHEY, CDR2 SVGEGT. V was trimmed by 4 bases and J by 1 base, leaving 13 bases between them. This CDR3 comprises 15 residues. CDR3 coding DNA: TGTGCCAGCAGTTTCAATGGTTTAGGGAACACTGAAGCTTTCTTT. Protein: CASSFNGLGNTEAFF.

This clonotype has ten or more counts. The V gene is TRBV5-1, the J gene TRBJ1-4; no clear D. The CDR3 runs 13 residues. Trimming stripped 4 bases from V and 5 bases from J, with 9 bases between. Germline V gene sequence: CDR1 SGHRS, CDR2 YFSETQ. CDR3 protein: CASSRDANEKLFF. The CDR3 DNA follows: TGCGCCAGCAGCCGGGATGCCAATGAAAAACTGTTTTTT.

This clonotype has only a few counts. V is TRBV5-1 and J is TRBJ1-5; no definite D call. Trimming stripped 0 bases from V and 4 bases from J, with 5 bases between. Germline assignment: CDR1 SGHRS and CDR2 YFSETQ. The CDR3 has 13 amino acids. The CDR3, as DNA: TGCGCCAGCAGCTTGGAGATTAATCAGCCCCAGCATTTT. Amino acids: CASSLEINQPQHF.

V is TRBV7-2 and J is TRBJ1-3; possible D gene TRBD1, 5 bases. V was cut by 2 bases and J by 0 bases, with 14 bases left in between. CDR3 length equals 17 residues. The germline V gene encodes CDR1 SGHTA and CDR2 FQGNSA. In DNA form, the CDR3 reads TGTGCCAGCAGCTTATCCCGGACATCGAGCTCTGGAAACACCATATATTTT. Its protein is CASSLSRTSSSGNTIYF.

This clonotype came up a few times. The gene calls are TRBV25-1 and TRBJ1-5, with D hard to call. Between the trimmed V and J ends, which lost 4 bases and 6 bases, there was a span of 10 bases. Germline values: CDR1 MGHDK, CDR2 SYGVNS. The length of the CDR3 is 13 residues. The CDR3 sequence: CASSANPGQPQHF. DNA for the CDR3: TGTGCCAGCAGTGCAAATCCGGGTCAGCCCCAGCATTTT.

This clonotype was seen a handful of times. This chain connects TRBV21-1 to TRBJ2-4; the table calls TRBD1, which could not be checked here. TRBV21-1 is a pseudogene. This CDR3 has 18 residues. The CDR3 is CASSLSPDRGQAKNIQYF. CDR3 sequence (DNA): TGTGCCAGCAGCCTCAGCCCCGACAGGGGTCAAGCCAAAAACATTCAGTACTTC.

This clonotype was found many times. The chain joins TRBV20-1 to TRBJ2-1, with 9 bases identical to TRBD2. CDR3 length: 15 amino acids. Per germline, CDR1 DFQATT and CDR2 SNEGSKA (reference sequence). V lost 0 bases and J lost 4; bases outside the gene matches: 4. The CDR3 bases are TGCAGTGCTAGAGATCGTAGCGGGGGTTACAATGAGCAGTTCTTC. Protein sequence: CSARDRSGGYNEQFF.

The CDR3 DNA follows: TGCGCCAGCAGCCCGGGGCGCGGGGGGTACACAGATACGCAGTATTTT. Translation: CASSPGRGGYTDTQYF. This chain joins TRBV5-1 and TRBJ2-3, with TRBD2 matching 8 bases. V lost 4 bases to trimming and J lost 2 bases; unmatched junction nucleotides: 9. Germline V CDR1 and CDR2: SGHRS, YFSETQ. There are 16 residues in the CDR3. Full variable domain (remainder filled in from reference TRBV5-1 and TRBJ2-3): KAGVTQTPRYLIKTRGQQVTLSCSPISGHRSVSWYQQTPGQGLQFLFEYFSETQRNKGNFPGRFSGRQFSNSRSEMNVSTLELGDSALYLCASSPGRGGYTDTQYFGPGTRLTVL.

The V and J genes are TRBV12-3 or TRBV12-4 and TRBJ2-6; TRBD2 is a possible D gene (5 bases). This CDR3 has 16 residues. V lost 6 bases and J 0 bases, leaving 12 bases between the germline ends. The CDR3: CASRRTGSSGANVLTF. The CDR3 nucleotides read TGTGCCAGCAGGCGGACGGGGAGCTCTGGGGCCAACGTCCTGACTTTC.

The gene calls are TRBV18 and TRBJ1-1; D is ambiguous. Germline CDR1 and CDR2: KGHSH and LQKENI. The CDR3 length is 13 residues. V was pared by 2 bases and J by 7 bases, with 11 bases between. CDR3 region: CASSPDEQLEAFF. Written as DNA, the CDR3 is TGTGCCAGCTCACCAGACGAGCAGCTTGAAGCTTTCTTT. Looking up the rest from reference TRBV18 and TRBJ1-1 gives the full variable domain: NAGVMQNPRHLVRRRGQEARLRCSPMKGHSHVYWYRQLPEEGLKFMVYLQKENIIDESGMPKERFSAEFPKEGPSILRIQQVVRGDSAAYFCASSPDEQLEAFFGQGTRLTVV.

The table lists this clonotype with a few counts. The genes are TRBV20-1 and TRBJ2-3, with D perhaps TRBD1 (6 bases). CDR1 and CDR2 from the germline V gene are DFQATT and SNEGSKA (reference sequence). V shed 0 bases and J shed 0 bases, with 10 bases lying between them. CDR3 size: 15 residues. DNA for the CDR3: TGCAGTGCTAGAGAACCCACAGGGAGCACAGATACGCAGTATTTT. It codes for CSAREPTGSTDTQYF.